These 18 T cell receptor beta chains were all obtained from the same sample, sequenced in a study of regulatory T cells in long-lasting Graves disease. Combining iRepertoire HTBI primers with Arm-PCR of CDR3 regions, the authors built TCR beta libraries. Each CDR3 protein gets one entry after TCRdb re-called the multiplex PCR reads with MiXCR. In the table there are 550,000 to 600,000 distinct CDR3 sequences, more than 15% of which are singletons. As for time point: newly diagnosed GD, antithyroid drugs for less than 3 months. Extracted RNA from PBMCs served as the source of the TCR library. This same sample was also taken into another study, of T cells in Graves' hyperthyroidism and ophthalmopathy.

Specimen: peripheral blood mononuclear cells (PBMCs), collected at new diagnosis, from a patient treated with antithyroid drugs. The receptors shown here come from a man aged 18 to 30 with Graves disease.

The V call is TRBV19, the J call TRBJ2-1; D is perhaps TRBD1 (6 bases). Germline CDR1 LNHDA, CDR2 SQIVND (reference sequence). The CDR3 runs 15 residues. With 6 bases removed from V and 1 base from J, the gap between germline ends came to 13 bases. CDR3 protein: CASSPVGASYNEQFF. CDR3 sequence (DNA): TGTGCCAGTAGCCCTGTGGGGGCGTCCTACAATGAGCAGTTCTTC.

This clonotype was seen ten or more times. The genes are TRBV12-3 or TRBV12-4 and TRBJ2-3; D remains ambiguous. Trimming stripped 6 bases from V and 1 base from J, with 11 bases between. This CDR3 has 14 residues. CDR3 sequence: CASSPLRRTDTQYF. CDR3 DNA sequence: TGTGCCAGCAGCCCCCTCCGGCGCACAGATACGCAGTATTTT.

Points on this clonotype: A much larger clone differs by one base, so this may be a read error. The chain joins TRBV3-1 to TRBJ2-1, with D unresolved. Germline V gives CDR1 LGHDT, CDR2 YNNKEL (reference sequence). This CDR3 has 15 residues. Deletions cut 4 bases from V and 6 bases from J, with 16 bases between. The CDR3 loop reads CASSPGAGPLNEQFF. The CDR3 coding sequence is TGTGCCAGCAGCCCAGGTGCAGGTCCGCTCAATGAGCAGTTCTTC.

This clonotype was observed many times. The V gene is TRBV15, the J gene TRBJ2-1; 10 bases are shared with TRBD2. Germline V gene sequence: CDR1 LNHNV, CDR2 YYDKDF (reference sequence). V dropped 6 bases and J dropped 2; count of bases not matched to a gene: 10. The CDR3 length is 17 residues. The DNA of the CDR3 is TGTGCCACCAGGGGACTAGCGAAGCTGGGCGCCTACAATGAGCAGTTCTTC. Its translation is CATRGLAKLGAYNEQFF.

There are a few counts of this clonotype. The DNA for the CDR3 is TGTGCCAGCAGCCAAGTAACTGGTTACGAGCAGTACTTC. As protein: CASSQVTGYEQYF. The rearrangement links TRBV14 to TRBJ2-7; D is ambiguous. Trimming cost V 1 base and J 4 bases, with 8 bases left between them. The CDR3 extends over 13 amino acids. In germline, CDR1 is SGHDN, CDR2 FVKESK.

Many counts were recorded for this clonotype. The gene calls are TRBV12-5 and TRBJ1-1; a weak D match, TRBD1 (5 bases). The CDR3 loop spans 14 amino acids. Germline CDR1 and CDR2: LGHNT and FRNRAP. V gave up 6 bases and J gave up 1 base, with 12 bases separating them. CDR3 coding DNA: TGTGCTAGTGGCCCCGGGACGAGGAACACTGAAGCTTTCTTT. The encoded protein is CASGPGTRNTEAFF.

This clonotype occurred many times. J is TRBJ1-2 and V is TRBV28; D unresolved. Germline V lookup: CDR1 MDHEN, CDR2 SYDVKM. Deletions cut 2 bases from V and 7 bases from J, with 5 bases between. This CDR3 has 11 residues. CDR3 in amino acids: CASSLLAGYTF. The CDR3 region has the DNA TGTGCCAGCAGTTTACTGGCTGGCTACACCTTC.

This clonotype was seen many times. Here the CDR3 DNA reads TGTGCTAGTGATCAAACCGCAAGACGAAGGGAAAAACTGTTTTTT. Its translation: CASDQTARRREKLFF. The chain links TRBV12-5 to TRBJ1-4; D is uncertain. Germline assignment: CDR1 LGHNT and CDR2 FRNRAP. The CDR3 contains 15 residues. V lost 7 bases and J 8 bases, leaving 20 bases between the germline ends.

In its sample, this clonotype was seen many times. This chain uses TRBV5-6 with TRBJ2-7, with 7 bases aligning to TRBD2. V lost 0 bases and J lost 6; bases outside the gene matches: 3. The CDR3 has 13 amino acids. The germline V gene has CDR1 SGHDT and CDR2 YYEEEE. CDR3 amino acids: CASSLVASGEQYF. DNA of the CDR3: TGTGCCAGCAGCTTGGTGGCTAGCGGCGAGCAGTACTTC. The entire variable domain, with the rest obtained from reference TRBV5-6 and TRBJ2-7, is as follows: DAGVTQSPTHLIKTRGQQVTLRCSPKSGHDTVSWYQQALGQGPQFIFQYYEEEERQRGNFPDRFSGHQFPNYSSELNVNALLLGDSALYLCASSLVASGEQYFGPGTRLTVT.

This clonotype was detected only a few times. CDR3 bases: TGTGCCAGCAGAAAAGCCCCCATGAACACTGAAGCTTTCTTT. This codes for CASRKAPMNTEAFF. V usage is TRBV9 and J usage is TRBJ1-1; no firm D call. The CDR3 is made up of 14 amino acids. Trimming cost V 5 bases and J 0 bases, with 11 bases left between them. Germline V gene lookup returns CDR1 SGDLS and CDR2 YYNGEE.

This clonotype was recorded many times. The rearrangement links TRBV7-2 to TRBJ1-4, with D possibly being TRBD1 (5 bases). Per the germline V gene, CDR1 is SGHTA and CDR2 is FQGNSA. V lost 5 bases to trimming and J lost 9 bases, with 19 bases between them. This CDR3 has 15 residues. CDR3: CASSTGPGIGQKLFF. In DNA, the CDR3 is TGTGCCAGCAGCACAGGCCCGGGTATAGGGCAAAAACTGTTTTTT.

This clonotype came up a few times. The rearrangement uses TRBV28 and TRBJ1-5; no reliable D call. V was cut by 2 bases and J by 6 bases, with 14 bases left in between. From germline, CDR1 is MDHEN and CDR2 SYDVKM. The CDR3 has 15 amino acids. CDR3 residues: CASSLGGRPTQPQHF. The CDR3 DNA follows: TGTGCCAGCAGTTTAGGAGGTCGGCCGACTCAGCCCCAGCATTTT.

This clonotype was seen ten or more times. The chain couples TRBV11-2 to TRBJ2-7; 9 bases fit TRBD1. With V trimmed by 3 bases and J by 8 bases, 5 bases remained unmatched. Germline V lookup: CDR1 SGHAT, CDR2 FQNNGV. This CDR3 is built from 13 residues. CDR3 nucleotides: TGTGCCAGCAGCTTCCGGGACAGGGTTCAGCAGTACTTC. Protein sequence: CASSFRDRVQQYF.

This rearrangement joins TRBV30 to TRBJ1-2; D unclear. Trimming took 0 bases from V and 11 from J, leaving 10 bases between them. This CDR3 is built from 11 residues. CDR1 is GTSNPN, CDR2 SVGIG, per germline (reference sequence). CDR3 amino acids: CAWSVSRGYTF. The CDR3 nucleotides are TGTGCCTGGAGTGTTTCCCGGGGATACACCTTC.

This clonotype was detected only a few times. This chain uses TRBV7-9 with TRBJ1-4; the match to TRBD1 covers 7 bases. The CDR3 is 14 amino acids. Germline loops: CDR1 SEHNR, CDR2 FQNEAQ (reference sequence). V shed 4 bases and J 8 bases; nucleotides not matched to a gene: 7. Written as DNA, the CDR3 is TGTGCCAGCAGCTACCGACAGGGTGGCGAAAAACTGTTTTTT. Residues: CASSYRQGGEKLFF.

The chain combines TRBV7-3 with TRBJ2-7; 11 nucleotides match TRBD1. The CDR3 runs to 14 residues. V was pared by 3 bases and J by 6 bases, with 4 bases of the junction left unmatched. Per germline, CDR1 SGHTA and CDR2 FQGTGA. The CDR3 loop reads CASSFGQGAFEQYF. The CDR3 nucleotides are TGTGCCAGCAGCTTTGGACAGGGGGCGTTCGAGCAGTACTTC.

This chain joins TRBV12-3 or TRBV12-4 and TRBJ2-2, with TRBD1 identical over 7 bases. Losses at the gene ends were 1 base for V and 3 bases for J; bases not matched to a gene: 2. This CDR3 region has 15 residues. The CDR3 protein is CASSLVGGDTGELFF. The CDR3 DNA is TGTGCCAGCAGTTTAGTAGGGGGCGACACCGGGGAGCTGTTTTTT.

This clonotype was counted a few times. This chain uses TRBV29-1 with TRBJ2-1; TRBD2 matches 10 bases. V gave up 4 bases and J gave up 5 bases; unmatched junction bases: 2. CDR1 SQVTM and CDR2 ANQGSEA come from the germline V gene. The CDR3 is 13 residues long. CDR3 nucleotides: TGCAGCGTTGGACTAGCGGGTGACAATGAGCAGTTCTTC. Encoded protein: CSVGLAGDNEQFF.